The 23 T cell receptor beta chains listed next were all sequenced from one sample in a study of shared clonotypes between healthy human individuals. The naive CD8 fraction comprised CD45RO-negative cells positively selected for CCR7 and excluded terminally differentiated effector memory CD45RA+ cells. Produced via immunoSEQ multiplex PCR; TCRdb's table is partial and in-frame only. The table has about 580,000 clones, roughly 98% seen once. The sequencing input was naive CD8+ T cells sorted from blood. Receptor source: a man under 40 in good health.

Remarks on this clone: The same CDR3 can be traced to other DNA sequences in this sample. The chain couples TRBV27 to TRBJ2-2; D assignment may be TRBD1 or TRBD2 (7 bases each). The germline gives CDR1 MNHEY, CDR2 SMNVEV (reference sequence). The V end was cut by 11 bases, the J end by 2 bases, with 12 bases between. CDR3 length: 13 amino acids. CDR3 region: CASRGGNTGELFF. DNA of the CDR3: TGTGCCTCCAGGGGGGGAAACACCGGGGAGCTGTTTTTT.

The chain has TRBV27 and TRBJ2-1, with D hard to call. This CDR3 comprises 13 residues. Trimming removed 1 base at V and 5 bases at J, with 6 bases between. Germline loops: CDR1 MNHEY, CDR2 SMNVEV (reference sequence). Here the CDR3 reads CASSLFRNNEQFF. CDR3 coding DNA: TGTGCCAGCAGTTTATTTCGGAACAATGAGCAGTTCTTC.

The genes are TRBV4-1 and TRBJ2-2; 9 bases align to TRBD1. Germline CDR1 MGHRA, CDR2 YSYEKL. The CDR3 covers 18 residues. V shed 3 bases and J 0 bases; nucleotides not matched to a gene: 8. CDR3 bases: TGCGCCAGCAGCCATCTTTTGGGACAGGGCGCGAACACCGGGGAGCTGTTTTTT. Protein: CASSHLLGQGANTGELFF.

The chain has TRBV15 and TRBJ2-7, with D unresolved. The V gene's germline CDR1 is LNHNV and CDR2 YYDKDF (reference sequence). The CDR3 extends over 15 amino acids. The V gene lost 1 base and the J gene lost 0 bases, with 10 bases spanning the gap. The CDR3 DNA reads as TGTGCCACCAGCAGAGCGGCATCTAGCTCCTACGAGCAGTACTTC. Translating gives CATSRAASSSYEQYF.

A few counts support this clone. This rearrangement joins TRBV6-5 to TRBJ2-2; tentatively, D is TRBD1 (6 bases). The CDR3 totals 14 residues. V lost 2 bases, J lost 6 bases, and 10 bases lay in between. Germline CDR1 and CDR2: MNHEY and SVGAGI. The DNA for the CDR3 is TGTGCCAGCAGTTACGCGACAGGTCCCGGGGAGCTGTTTTTT. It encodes CASSYATGPGELFF.

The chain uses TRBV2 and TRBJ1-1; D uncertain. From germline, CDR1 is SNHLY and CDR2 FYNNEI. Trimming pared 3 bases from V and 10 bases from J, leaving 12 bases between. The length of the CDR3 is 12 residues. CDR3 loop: CASSDRGYGAFF. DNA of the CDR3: TGTGCCAGCAGTGATCGAGGGTACGGAGCTTTCTTT.

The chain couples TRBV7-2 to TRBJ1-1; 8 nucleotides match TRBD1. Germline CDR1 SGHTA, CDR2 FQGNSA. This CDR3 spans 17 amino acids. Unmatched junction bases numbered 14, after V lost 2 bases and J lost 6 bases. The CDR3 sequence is CASSLWYLGQGVSEAFF. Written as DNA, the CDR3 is TGTGCCAGCAGCTTATGGTATTTAGGACAGGGAGTATCTGAAGCTTTCTTT.

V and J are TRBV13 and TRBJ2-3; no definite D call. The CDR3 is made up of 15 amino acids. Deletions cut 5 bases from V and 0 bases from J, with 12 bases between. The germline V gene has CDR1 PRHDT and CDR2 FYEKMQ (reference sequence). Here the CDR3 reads CASSPGWASTDTQYF. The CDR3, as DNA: TGTGCCAGCAGCCCCGGATGGGCCAGCACAGATACGCAGTATTTT. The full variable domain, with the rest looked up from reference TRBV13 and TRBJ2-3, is AAGVIQSPRHLIKEKRETATLKCYPIPRHDTVYWYQQGPGQDPQFLISFYEKMQSDKGSIPDRFSAQQFSDYHSELNMSSLELGDSALYFCASSPGWASTDTQYFGPGTRLTVL.

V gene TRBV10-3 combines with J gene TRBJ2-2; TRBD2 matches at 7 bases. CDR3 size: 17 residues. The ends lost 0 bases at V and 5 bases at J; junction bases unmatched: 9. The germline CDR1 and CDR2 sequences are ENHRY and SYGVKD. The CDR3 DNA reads TGTGCCATCAGTGAGTCGAGCGCGGGAGCAAATACCGGGGAGCTGTTTTTT. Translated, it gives CAISESSAGANTGELFF.

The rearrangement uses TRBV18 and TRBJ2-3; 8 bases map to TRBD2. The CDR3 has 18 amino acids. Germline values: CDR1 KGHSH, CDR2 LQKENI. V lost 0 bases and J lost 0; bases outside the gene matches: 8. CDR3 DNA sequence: TGTGCCAGCTCACCACCTCGCGGAGCGGGAGTTAGCACAGATACGCAGTATTTT. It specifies CASSPPRGAGVSTDTQYF.

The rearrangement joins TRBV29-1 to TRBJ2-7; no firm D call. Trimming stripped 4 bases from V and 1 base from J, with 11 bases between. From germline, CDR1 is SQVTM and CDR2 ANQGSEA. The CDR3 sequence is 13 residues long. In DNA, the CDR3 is TGCAGCGTTGGGGCCCTAGGGTCCTACGAGCAGTACTTC. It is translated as CSVGALGSYEQYF.

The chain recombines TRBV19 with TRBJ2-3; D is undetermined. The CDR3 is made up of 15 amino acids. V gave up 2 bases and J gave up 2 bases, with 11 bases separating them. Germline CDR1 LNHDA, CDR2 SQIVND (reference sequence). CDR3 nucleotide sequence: TGTGCCAGTAGTATACGACTCTGGAACACAGATACGCAGTATTTT. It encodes CASSIRLWNTDTQYF.

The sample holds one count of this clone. The CDR3 protein is CASSQERGATNEKLFF. In DNA form, the CDR3 reads TGCGCCAGCAGCCAGGAAAGGGGGGCTACTAATGAAAAACTGTTTTTT. This chain uses TRBV4-1 with TRBJ1-4; a possible D gene is TRBD1 (6 bases). Germline CDR1 reads MGHRA; CDR2 reads YSYEKL. The CDR3 totals 16 residues. V was shortened by 3 bases and J by 2 bases, with 13 bases between the two germline ends.

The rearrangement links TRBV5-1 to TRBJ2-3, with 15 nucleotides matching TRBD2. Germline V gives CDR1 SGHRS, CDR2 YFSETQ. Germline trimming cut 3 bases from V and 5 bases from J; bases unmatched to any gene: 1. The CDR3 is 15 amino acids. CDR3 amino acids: CASSSGLAGGDTQYF. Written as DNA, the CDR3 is TGCGCCAGCAGCTCGGGACTAGCGGGAGGAGATACGCAGTATTTT.

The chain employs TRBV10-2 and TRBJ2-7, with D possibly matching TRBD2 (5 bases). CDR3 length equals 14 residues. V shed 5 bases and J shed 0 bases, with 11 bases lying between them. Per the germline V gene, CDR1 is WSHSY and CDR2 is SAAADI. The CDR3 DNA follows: TGCGCCAGCAGTATCGGGGAGAGCTCCTACGAGCAGTACTTC. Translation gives CASSIGESSYEQYF.

The CDR3, as DNA: TGCAGCGTTGTTAGCGGCATAATTTTCTACGAGCAGTACTTC. Protein: CSVVSGIIFYEQYF. The rearrangement joins TRBV29-1 to TRBJ2-7, with a tentative D call TRBD2 (6 bases). The ends were cut back, 4 bases at V and 3 bases at J, with 16 bases in the middle. The germline gives CDR1 SQVTM, CDR2 ANQGSEA. CDR3 length equals 14 residues.

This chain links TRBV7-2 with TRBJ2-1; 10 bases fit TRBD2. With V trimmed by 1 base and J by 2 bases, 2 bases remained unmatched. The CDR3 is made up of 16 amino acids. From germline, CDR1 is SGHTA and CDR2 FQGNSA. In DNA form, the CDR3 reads TGTGCCAGCAGCTTAGAAGCGGGAGGGCCCTACAATGAGCAGTTCTTC. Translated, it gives CASSLEAGGPYNEQFF. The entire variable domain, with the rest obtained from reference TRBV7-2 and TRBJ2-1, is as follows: GAGVSQSPSNKVTEKGKDVELRCDPISGHTALYWYRQSLGQGLEFLIYFQGNSAPDKSGLPSDRFSAERTGGSVSTLTIQRTQQEDSAVYLCASSLEAGGPYNEQFFGPGTRLTVL.

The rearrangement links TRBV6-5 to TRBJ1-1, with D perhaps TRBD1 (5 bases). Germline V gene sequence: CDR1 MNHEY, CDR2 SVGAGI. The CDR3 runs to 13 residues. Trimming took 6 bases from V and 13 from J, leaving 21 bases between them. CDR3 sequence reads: CASSQTFQGDGFF. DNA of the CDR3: TGTGCCAGCAGCCAAACTTTCCAGGGAGACGGTTTCTTT.

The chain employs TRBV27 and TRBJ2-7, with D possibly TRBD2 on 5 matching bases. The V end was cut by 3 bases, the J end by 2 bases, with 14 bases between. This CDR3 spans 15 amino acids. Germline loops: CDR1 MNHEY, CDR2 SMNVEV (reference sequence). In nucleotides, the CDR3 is TGTGCCAGCAGTTTTCGAGGGAGTGGGACCTACGAGCAGTACTTC. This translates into CASSFRGSGTYEQYF.

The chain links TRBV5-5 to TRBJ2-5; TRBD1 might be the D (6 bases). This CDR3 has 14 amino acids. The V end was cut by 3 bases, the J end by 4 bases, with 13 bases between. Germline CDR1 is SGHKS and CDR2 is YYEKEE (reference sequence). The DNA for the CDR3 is TGTGCCAGCAGCTCCCAGGGGATCGGAGAGACCCAGTACTTC. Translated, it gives CASSSQGIGETQYF.

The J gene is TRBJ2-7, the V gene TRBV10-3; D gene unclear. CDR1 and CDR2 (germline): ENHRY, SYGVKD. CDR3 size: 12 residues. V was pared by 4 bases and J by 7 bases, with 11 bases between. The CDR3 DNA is TGTGCCATCAGTGTATCCGCAGGAGAGCAGTACTTC. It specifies CAISVSAGEQYF.

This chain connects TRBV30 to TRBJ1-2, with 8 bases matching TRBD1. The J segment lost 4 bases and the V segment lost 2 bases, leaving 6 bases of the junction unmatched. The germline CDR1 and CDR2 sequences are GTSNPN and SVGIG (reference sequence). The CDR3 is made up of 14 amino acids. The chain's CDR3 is CAWSYGQGGYGYTF. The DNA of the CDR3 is TGTGCCTGGAGTTACGGACAGGGCGGCTATGGCTACACCTTC. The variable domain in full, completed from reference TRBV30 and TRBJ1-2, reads SQTIHQWPATLVQPVGSPLSLECTVEGTSNPNLYWYRQAAGRGLQLLFYSVGIGQISSEVPQNLSASRPQDRQFILSSKKLLLSDSGFYLCAWSYGQGGYGYTFGSGTRLTVV.

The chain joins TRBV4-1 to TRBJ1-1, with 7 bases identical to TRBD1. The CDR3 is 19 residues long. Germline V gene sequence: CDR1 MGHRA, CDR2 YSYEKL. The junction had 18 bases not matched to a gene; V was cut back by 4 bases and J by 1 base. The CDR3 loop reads CASSPTGAQGGGGNTEAFF. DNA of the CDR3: TGCGCCAGCAGCCCCACGGGGGCGCAAGGGGGCGGCGGGAACACTGAAGCTTTCTTT.